This T cell receptor (beta chain) was documented in a study of blood T cell repertoires in COVID-19. Study context: The cDNA or gDNA used as material had been derived from T cells, B-cell-depleted T cells, or PBMCs.

The V gene end was trimmed by 7 bases and the J gene end by 10 bases; junction bases not matched to a gene: 11. The length of the CDR3 is 12 residues. Per the germline V gene, CDR1 is SQVTM and CDR2 is ANQGSEA. This table comes from immunoSEQ multiplex PCR, and its TCRdb copy is limited to in-frame clones, with some not included. The data show some 69,000 clones, with about 88% seen just once and roughly 1.2% held by the top ten. The rearrangement links TRBV29-1 to TRBJ1-1, with 8 positions matching TRBD1. The receptor was derived from a man in his sixties with acute or convalescent COVID-19. The sample consisted of peripheral blood. CDR3: CSGAGTGRLAFF. The DNA of the CDR3 is TGCAGCGGGGCCGGGACAGGACGTCTAGCTTTCTTT.